A selection of T cell receptor beta chains follows, all from one sample in a study of blood T cell repertoires in COVID-19. Libraries were prepared by immunoSEQ multiplex PCR; TCRdb keeps only in-frame clonotypes and omits some of them. The sample has 35,000 to 40,000 clones; about 90% are singletons. The sample taken for sequencing was peripheral blood. The source of these receptors is a man aged 65 to 85 with acute or convalescent COVID-19. Each CDR3 is given with its conserved first and last residue. The D gene is left open where the match is weak.

CDR3 protein,CDR3 DNA,J gene,D gene,V gene
CASSLTSGRDETQYF,TGTGCCAGCAGCTTAACTAGCGGGAGAGATGAGACCCAGTACTTC,TRBJ2-5,TRBD2,TRBV7-9
CATSGGDTQYF,TGTGCCACCTCCGGTGGAGATACGCAGTATTTT,TRBJ2-3,-,TRBV24-1
CASSLGRPGTSGSPQYF,TGTGCCAGCAGCTTAGGCCGTCCGGGGACTAGCGGGAGCCCCCAGTACTTC,TRBJ2-5,TRBD2,TRBV13
CASSFGYNEQFF,TGCGCCAGCAGCTTCGGGTACAATGAGCAGTTCTTC,TRBJ2-1,-,TRBV5-1
CASSVGQNQPQHF,TGTGCCAGCAGCGTGGGACAGAATCAGCCCCAGCATTTT,TRBJ1-5,TRBD1,TRBV9
CASSLGVRGVLDTQYF,TGTGCCAGCAGCTTAGGGGTCAGGGGAGTACTTGATACGCAGTATTTT,TRBJ2-3,-,TRBV11-3
CASSLTANTEAFF,TGTGCCAGCAGTCTGACAGCGAACACTGAAGCTTTCTTT,TRBJ1-1,-,TRBV12-3/TRBV12-4
CASSLAYTYEQYF,TGTGCCAGCAGTTTAGCCTATACCTACGAGCAGTACTTC,TRBJ2-7,-,TRBV12-3/TRBV12-4
CATSRVTETEAFF,TGTGCCACCAGCAGAGTAACTGAAACTGAAGCTTTCTTT,TRBJ1-1,-,TRBV15
CSAGRGWDTEAFF,TGCAGCGCTGGGAGGGGTTGGGACACTGAAGCTTTCTTT,TRBJ1-1,-,TRBV29-1
CASSEGREREQYF,TGTGCCAGCAGTGAAGGGCGGGAACGCGAGCAGTACTTC,TRBJ2-7,-,TRBV2
CASSPTQNYGYTF,TGTGCCAGCAGTCCCACACAAAACTATGGCTACACCTTC,TRBJ1-2,-,TRBV6-5
CASSLAHGTGGYEQYF,TGTGCCAGCAGCTTAGCCCATGGGACAGGGGGCTACGAGCAGTACTTC,TRBJ2-7,TRBD1,TRBV7-2
CASRTGTGDSEQFF,TGTGCCAGCAGGACCGGGACAGGGGATAGTGAGCAGTTCTTC,TRBJ2-1,TRBD1,TRBV6-5
CASLGGLGQPQHF,TGTGCCAGCTTGGGGGGGTTGGGACAGCCCCAGCATTTT,TRBJ1-5,-,TRBV6-5